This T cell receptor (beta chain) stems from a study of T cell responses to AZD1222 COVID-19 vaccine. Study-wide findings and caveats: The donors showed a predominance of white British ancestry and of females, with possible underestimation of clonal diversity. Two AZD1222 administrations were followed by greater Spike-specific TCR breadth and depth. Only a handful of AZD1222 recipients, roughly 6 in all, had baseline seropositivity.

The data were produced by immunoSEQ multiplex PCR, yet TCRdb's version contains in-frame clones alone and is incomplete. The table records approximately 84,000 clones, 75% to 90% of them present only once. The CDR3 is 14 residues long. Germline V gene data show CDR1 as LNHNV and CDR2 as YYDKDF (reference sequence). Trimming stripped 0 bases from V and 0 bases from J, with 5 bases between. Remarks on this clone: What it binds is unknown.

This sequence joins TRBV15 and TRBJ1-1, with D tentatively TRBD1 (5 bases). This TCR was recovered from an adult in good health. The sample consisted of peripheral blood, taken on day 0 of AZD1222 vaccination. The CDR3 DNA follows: TGTGCCACCAGCAGAGACAGGGTGAACACTGAAGCTTTCTTT. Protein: CATSRDRVNTEAFF.